This section outlines one T cell receptor (beta chain) sequence together with its context. What it binds is unknown. The sample is drawn from a study of blood T cells in healthy people across ages. The V end was cut by 8 bases, the J end by 0 bases, with 11 bases between. Germline V CDR1 and CDR2: LNHDA, SQIVND (reference sequence). This CDR3 spans 13 amino acids. Study-level results: Both naive CD4+ cell counts and diversity were greater in long-lived donors than in aged donors.

Next came a second PCR, run for roughly 6 to 11 cycles, which used a sample-barcoded 5' primer along with a J-beta primer mix. A template-switch adaptor that had 12 random nucleotides put a tag on each cDNA molecule. TCRdb processed the 5' RACE reads anew with MiXCR; each CDR3 protein has one entry. Among approximately 580,000 distinct CDR3 sequences listed, about 24% were seen once. These same data were also listed under a study on T cells of mothers and their children. That source adds: Mothers and children who were related shared slightly more overlap than unrelated pairs, but not significantly more.

Sequenced: blood. The source is a boy between 5 and 17 years old in good health. This rearrangement joins TRBV19 to TRBJ2-7, with unresolved D. The CDR3 sequence is CASSSEASYEQYF. The CDR3 bases are TGTGCCAGTTCCTCAGAGGCCTCCTACGAGCAGTACTTC.